What follows are 25 T cell receptor beta chains derived from one specimen sequenced in a study of T cells in Graves' hyperthyroidism and ophthalmopathy. Amplified regions were TCR beta CDR3 sequences from RNA transcripts. Carried out on the TCR CDR3, a first-round RT-PCR used the HTBI primer set. MiXCR, run by TCRdb on the multiplex PCR reads, gives a single entry per CDR3 protein. The sample contains nearly 600,000 distinct CDR3 sequences, 12% to 15% of which appear only once. The sequenced sample was blood. The receptors shown here come from a woman younger than 30 with Graves' ophthalmopathy.

This clonotype turned up a few times. The chain recombines TRBV19 with TRBJ1-1, with 8 bases lining up with TRBD1. The V gene's germline CDR1 is LNHDA and CDR2 SQIVND (reference sequence). Trimming at V came to 6 bases and at J to 1 base, leaving 16 bases not matched to a gene. This CDR3 is 18 amino acids long. DNA of the CDR3: TGTGCCAGTAGCCAAGAATTAAAAACAGGGGGAAAGAACACTGAAGCTTTCTTT. Translated: CASSQELKTGGKNTEAFF.

Remarks on this clonotype: A single base separates this from a much larger clone, so it may be a read error. The chain is built from TRBV28 and TRBJ1-2; D not certain. This CDR3 has 13 amino acids. Per germline, CDR1 MDHEN and CDR2 SYDVKM. The CDR3 loop is CARKIPRGYDYTF. The CDR3 nucleotides read TGTGCCAGAAAGATCCCCCGTGGCTATGACTACACCTTC.

This clonotype was detected only a few times. V is TRBV29-1 and J is TRBJ1-2, with D maybe TRBD1 (5 bases). Germline V CDR1 and CDR2: SQVTM, ANQGSEA. V dropped 0 bases and J dropped 3 bases, with 8 bases sitting between them. The CDR3 has 13 residues. DNA for the CDR3: TGCAGCGTTGAAGAGGGCAGGGACTATGGCTACACCTTC. Amino acid sequence: CSVEEGRDYGYTF.

A few counts support this clonotype. This chain links TRBV20-1 with TRBJ2-1; TRBD2 matches at 9 bases. Per germline, CDR1 DFQATT and CDR2 SNEGSKA (reference sequence). V trimming: 2 bases; J trimming: 10 bases; junction bases outside the gene matches: 6. The CDR3 consists of 13 residues. This CDR3 is CSARPTLAGEQFF. CDR3 DNA: TGCAGTGCTAGACCGACGCTAGCGGGAGAGCAGTTCTTC.

The chain combines TRBV7-9 with TRBJ2-6, with D unclear. The CDR3 sequence is 16 residues long. Germline V CDR1 and CDR2: SEHNR, FQNEAQ (reference sequence). Trimming removed 6 bases at V and 2 bases at J, with 14 bases between. The DNA for the CDR3 is TGTGCCAGCAGAAACGAAGCAGTTACTGGGGCCAACGTCCTGACTTTC. Translation: CASRNEAVTGANVLTF.

The J gene is TRBJ2-1, the V gene TRBV9; 8 positions match TRBD2. Germline CDR1 SGDLS, CDR2 YYNGEE. The CDR3 has 18 residues. With 2 bases clipped from V and 0 bases from J, the junction kept 10 bases outside the gene matches. CDR3 amino acids: CASSVRFLSGSSYNEQFF. Written as DNA, the CDR3 is TGTGCCAGCAGCGTGCGTTTTTTGAGCGGGAGCTCCTACAATGAGCAGTTCTTC.

This clonotype has just a few counts. The chain couples TRBV12-5 to TRBJ1-6; a weak D match, TRBD1 (6 bases). The CDR3 runs to 15 residues. Germline V gives CDR1 LGHNT, CDR2 FRNRAP. V lost 1 base to trimming and J lost 7 bases, with 11 bases between them. CDR3: CASGLDRVVNSPLHF. CDR3 sequence (DNA): TGTGCTAGTGGTTTGGACAGGGTGGTAAATTCACCCCTCCACTTT. Full variable domain (missing parts from reference TRBV12-5 and TRBJ1-6): DARVTQTPRHKVTEMGQEVTMRCQPILGHNTVFWYRQTMMQGLELLAYFRNRAPLDDSGMPKDRFSAEMPDATLATLKIQPSEPRDSAVYFCASGLDRVVNSPLHFGNGTRLTVT.

At least ten counts were recorded for this clonotype. The genes are TRBV27 and TRBJ2-3; D could derive from TRBD1 or TRBD2 (5 bases each). The CDR3 is 12 amino acids. Germline assignment: CDR1 MNHEY and CDR2 SMNVEV (reference sequence). V was trimmed by 3 bases and J by 11 bases, leaving 12 bases between them. CDR3 nucleotide sequence: TGTGCCAGCAGTTTCCCAGGGAGCGGGCAGTATTTT. Residues: CASSFPGSGQYF.

This clonotype has ten or more counts. This rearrangement joins TRBV11-2 to TRBJ1-4, with 9 bases identical to TRBD1. CDR3 length equals 14 residues. Trimming took 6 bases from V and 6 from J; bases not matched to a gene: 5. Germline V gives CDR1 SGHAT, CDR2 FQNNGV. The CDR3 is CASRTGGGDEKLFF. In DNA, the CDR3 is TGTGCCAGCAGAACAGGGGGCGGGGATGAAAAACTGTTTTTT.

This rearrangement joins TRBV20-1 to TRBJ2-6, with 7 bases identical to TRBD1. In germline, CDR1 is DFQATT, CDR2 SNEGSKA (reference sequence). V shed 6 bases, J shed 2 bases, and the junction held 4 bases outside the gene matches. There are 14 residues in the CDR3. CDR3 coding DNA: TGCAGTGCCCCAGACAGGGCTGGGGCCAACGTCCTGACTTTC. Amino acids: CSAPDRAGANVLTF.

The chain joins TRBV11-2 to TRBJ2-1, with D perhaps matching TRBD2 (6 bases). V was shortened by 2 bases and J by 4 bases, with 21 bases between the two germline ends. This CDR3 has 18 amino acids. CDR1 and CDR2 from the germline V gene are SGHAT and FQNNGV. CDR3 sequence (DNA): TGTGCCAGCAGCTTAAAAATGGGAGGCCTGACTTCATACAATGAGCAGTTCTTC. Its translation is CASSLKMGGLTSYNEQFF.

This clonotype was counted many times. This chain links TRBV11-2 with TRBJ2-2; D gene uncertain. The CDR3 is 13 residues long. Germline CDR1 reads SGHAT; CDR2 reads FQNNGV. Trimming removed 4 bases at V and 4 bases at J, with 7 bases between. CDR3 in DNA: TGTGCCAGCAGCTCGGGCATCACCGGGGAGCTGTTTTTT. Residues: CASSSGITGELFF.

The sample holds many counts of this clonotype. The chain joins TRBV12-3 or TRBV12-4 to TRBJ2-2, with 7 bases lining up with TRBD1. This CDR3 region has 17 residues. V dropped 4 bases and J dropped 1; count of bases not matched to a gene: 9. The CDR3 region has the DNA TGTGCCAGCAGTTCGCCCACCCAGGGGGAGAACACCGGGGAGCTGTTTTTT. This sequence encodes CASSSPTQGENTGELFF.

This clonotype showed up many times. This chain's CDR3 is CATSDRDRGYNEQFF. The CDR3 nucleotides read TGTGCCACCAGTGATCGGGACAGGGGCTACAATGAGCAGTTCTTC. This chain connects TRBV24-1 to TRBJ2-1, with 10 bases aligning to TRBD1. The CDR3 spans 15 residues. With 3 bases clipped from V and 3 bases from J, the junction kept 1 base outside the gene matches. CDR1 is KGHDR and CDR2 is SFDVKD in the germline V gene.

The chain carries TRBV7-8 and TRBJ2-1; TRBD2 agrees at 7 bases. The ends lost 5 bases at V and 3 bases at J; junction bases unmatched: 10. The CDR3 totals 16 residues. Germline values: CDR1 SGHVS, CDR2 FQNEAQ. The CDR3 coding sequence is TGTGCCAGCAGCCCCTTCCCCCGGGGGGTCTACAATGAGCAGTTCTTC. Translating it yields CASSPFPRGVYNEQFF. Together with reference TRBV7-8 and TRBJ2-1, the CDR3 gives the full variable domain: GAGVSQSPRYKVAKRGQDVALRCDPISGHVSLFWYQQALGQGPEFLTYFQNEAQLDKSGLPSDRFFAERPEGSVSTLKIQRTQQEDSAVYLCASSPFPRGVYNEQFFGPGTRLTVL.

This clonotype showed up many times. This sequence joins TRBV6-1 and TRBJ2-5; D could derive from TRBD1 or TRBD2 (6 bases each). The V end lost 2 bases, the J end lost 12 bases, and 13 bases lay between the germline ends. CDR1 MNHNS and CDR2 SASEGT come from the germline V gene. The CDR3 consists of 12 residues. CDR3 coding DNA: TGTGCCAGCAGTGAATGGAGGGGGGTTGAGTACTTC. It codes for CASSEWRGVEYF.

This clonotype was detected ten times or more. This chain links TRBV18 with TRBJ2-4; 11 positions agree with TRBD2. The CDR3 sequence is 16 residues long. V lost 3 bases to trimming and J lost 5 bases; unmatched junction nucleotides: 6. CDR1 and CDR2 from the germline V gene are KGHSH and LQKENI. The CDR3 loop reads CASSPLTSGRENIQYF. The CDR3 nucleotides are TGTGCCAGCTCACCCCTAACTAGCGGGAGAGAAAACATTCAGTACTTC.

The chain recombines TRBV24-1 with TRBJ1-1; weak D call: TRBD1 (5 bases). Trimming took off 9 bases at V and 6 bases at J, with 16 bases between the two ends. The CDR3 loop spans 13 amino acids. Germline assignment: CDR1 KGHDR and CDR2 SFDVKD. The CDR3 is CATEAVGQAEAFF. The CDR3 DNA is TGTGCCACCGAAGCCGTGGGGCAGGCTGAAGCTTTCTTT.

This clonotype was counted many times. This chain connects TRBV11-2 to TRBJ2-1; D uncertain. In germline, CDR1 is SGHAT, CDR2 FQNNGV. Trimming shortened V by 2 bases and J by 10 bases, and 15 bases separated the two germline ends. The CDR3 length is 14 residues. CDR3 protein: CASSLIRFKREQFF. CDR3 sequence (DNA): TGTGCCAGCAGCTTAATCCGCTTTAAAAGAGAGCAGTTCTTC. The full variable domain, with the rest looked up from reference TRBV11-2 and TRBJ2-1, is EAGVAQSPRYKIIEKRQSVAFWCNPISGHATLYWYQQILGQGPKLLIQFQNNGVVDDSQLPKDRFSAERLKGVDSTLKIQPAKLEDSAVYLCASSLIRFKREQFFGPGTRLTVL.

The rearrangement uses TRBV27 and TRBJ2-7, with TRBD2 matching 12 bases. CDR1 and CDR2 (germline): MNHEY, SMNVEV (reference sequence). The trim removed 4 bases at V and 3 bases at J, leaving 7 bases unmatched. The CDR3 covers 16 residues. The CDR3 loop is CASSSLATSGSYEQYF. The CDR3 region has the DNA TGTGCCAGCAGTTCCCTCGCGACTAGCGGGAGCTACGAGCAGTACTTC.

This clonotype appeared many times. The chain employs TRBV11-2 and TRBJ2-3; D gene unclear. Germline CDR1 SGHAT, CDR2 FQNNGV. The ends were cut back, 6 bases at V and 6 bases at J, with 7 bases in the middle. This CDR3 spans 11 amino acids. The CDR3 loop reads CASSFADTQYF. The CDR3 DNA is TGTGCCAGCAGTTTCGCCGATACGCAGTATTTT.

This clonotype occurred a few times. The chain combines TRBV20-1 with TRBJ2-5; D is uncertain. The CDR3 consists of 11 residues. V was pared by 2 bases and J by 3 bases, with 4 bases between. Germline V lookup: CDR1 DFQATT, CDR2 SNEGSKA (reference sequence). DNA for the CDR3: TGCAGTGCTAGATTCGAAGAGACCCAGTACTTC. This translates into CSARFEETQYF.

J is TRBJ2-7 and V is TRBV5-4, with TRBD2 matching 12 bases. With 0 bases clipped from V and 4 bases from J, the junction kept 8 bases outside the gene matches. Germline CDR1 and CDR2: SGHNT and YYREEE (reference sequence). The CDR3 spans 17 residues. CDR3 DNA sequence: TGTGCCAGCAGCTTGGGACTAGCGGGAGTCCAGGGGTACGAGCAGTACTTC. Protein: CASSLGLAGVQGYEQYF.

This clonotype was recorded at least ten times. The chain combines TRBV20-1 with TRBJ1-5; D remains ambiguous. The CDR3 consists of 15 residues. V lost 0 bases and J 4 bases, leaving 13 bases between the germline ends. CDR1 is DFQATT and CDR2 is SNEGSKA in the germline V gene (reference sequence). The CDR3 region is CSAREVDTPNQPQHF. The CDR3 DNA is TGCAGTGCTAGAGAGGTTGACACTCCGAATCAGCCCCAGCATTTT.

There are a few counts of this clonotype. The rearrangement links TRBV9 to TRBJ2-3; 11 bases agree with TRBD1. This CDR3 has 16 amino acids. Germline V gene lookup returns CDR1 SGDLS and CDR2 YYNGEE. J was trimmed by 5 bases and V by 0 bases; bases with no gene match: 5. The CDR3 DNA reads as TGTGCCAGCAGCGTAGCAGGGACAGGGGGGTTAGATACGCAGTATTTT. Translation: CASSVAGTGGLDTQYF.